Following are 20 T cell receptor beta chains from one sample sequenced in a study of blood T cell repertoires in COVID-19. The table came from immunoSEQ multiplex PCR; TCRdb's copy has only in-frame clones and leaves some out. The table has roughly 91,000 clones, over 75% seen once; the top ten hold about 6.5%. Source material: peripheral blood. The receptors originated from a man aged 65 to 85 with acute or convalescent COVID-19.

The genes are TRBV28 and TRBJ1-3; a weak D match, TRBD1 (6 bases). This CDR3 is built from 15 residues. V shed 3 bases and J shed 1 base, with 10 bases lying between them. Germline V gene data show CDR1 as MDHEN and CDR2 as SYDVKM. CDR3 coding DNA: TGTGCCAGCAGTTTGTTACAGGGTTCTGGAAACACCATATATTTT. This translates into CASSLLQGSGNTIYF. Filled out from reference TRBV28 and TRBJ1-3, the complete variable domain reads DVKVTQSSRYLVKRTGEKVFLECVQDMDHENMFWYRQDPGLGLRLIYFSYDVKMKEKGDIPEGYSVSREKKERFSLILESASTNQTSMYLCASSLLQGSGNTIYFGEGSWLTVV.

This chain links TRBV28 with TRBJ1-2; no firm D call. The CDR3 runs 18 residues. Trimming took 6 bases from V and 3 from J, leaving 26 bases between them. Germline V gives CDR1 MDHEN, CDR2 SYDVKM. CDR3 DNA sequence: TGTGCCAGCAGCATCTTCGTCGGCCCGGGAGGGTGGGACTATGGCTACACCTTC. Residues: CASSIFVGPGGWDYGYTF.

The gene calls are TRBV5-8 and TRBJ1-5; D unclear. Between the trimmed V and J ends, which lost 4 bases and 4 bases, there was a span of 18 bases. The CDR3 runs 16 residues. Germline CDR1 is SGHTS and CDR2 is YDEGEE. The DNA for the CDR3 is TGTGCCAGCAGCCGCAACCCAGGTGCTCTTAATCAGCCCCAGCATTTT. Its protein is CASSRNPGALNQPQHF.

This chain connects TRBV19 to TRBJ1-5; 11 nucleotides align to TRBD1. Germline V gene sequence: CDR1 LNHDA, CDR2 SQIVND (reference sequence). V trimming: 7 bases; J trimming: 6 bases; junction bases outside the gene matches: 8. The length of the CDR3 is 15 residues. CDR3: CASTSDRGLSQPQHF. DNA for the CDR3: TGTGCCAGTACCTCGGACAGGGGGCTGAGTCAGCCCCAGCATTTT.

The chain has TRBV30 and TRBJ1-1; D may be TRBD1 (6 bases). With 0 bases removed from V and 3 bases from J, the gap between germline ends came to 8 bases. Germline CDR1 is GTSNPN and CDR2 is SVGIG (reference sequence). CDR3 length equals 13 residues. In DNA, the CDR3 is TGTGCCTGGAGTGTCTACAGGGACACTGAAGCTTTCTTT. Translating gives CAWSVYRDTEAFF. The full variable domain, completed using reference TRBV30 and TRBJ1-1, is SQTIHQWPATLVQPVGSPLSLECTVEGTSNPNLYWYRQAAGRGLQLLFYSVGIGQISSEVPQNLSASRPQDRQFILSSKKLLLSDSGFYLCAWSVYRDTEAFFGQGTRLTVV.

The chain joins TRBV7-2 to TRBJ2-1; 9 nucleotides match TRBD2. The CDR3 runs 16 residues. V lost 2 bases to trimming and J lost 5 bases; unmatched junction nucleotides: 7. CDR1 is SGHTA, CDR2 FQGNSA, per germline. The CDR3 region is CASSLSSGRVNNEQFF. CDR3 nucleotide sequence: TGTGCCAGCAGCTTAAGTAGCGGGAGAGTCAACAATGAGCAGTTCTTC.

The CDR3 sequence: CASSGTRDPYNEQFF. The CDR3 DNA is TGTGCCAGCAGCGGGACTAGGGACCCCTACAATGAGCAGTTCTTC. V and J are TRBV9 and TRBJ2-1, with 7 bases aligning to TRBD2. Germline CDR1 and CDR2: SGDLS and YYNGEE. V was clipped by 3 bases and J by 2 bases; unmatched bases: 5. CDR3 size: 15 residues.

The rearrangement links TRBV10-3 to TRBJ2-3, with D possibly matching TRBD1 (5 bases). This CDR3 comprises 14 residues. Per germline, CDR1 ENHRY and CDR2 SYGVKD. Between the trimmed V and J ends, which lost 3 bases and 2 bases, there was a span of 9 bases. The DNA for the CDR3 is TGTGCCATCAGTGATCGACAGTCCACAGATACGCAGTATTTT. It yields the protein CAISDRQSTDTQYF.

Here the CDR3 DNA reads TGTGCCAGTAGTACTAGCGGGGGGGCGACCGGGGAGCTGTTTTTT. Its protein product is CASSTSGGATGELFF. This sequence joins TRBV19 and TRBJ2-2; 12 bases are a match to TRBD2. V was pared by 4 bases and J by 5 bases, with 2 bases of the junction left unmatched. The CDR3 is 15 amino acids. The germline V gene encodes CDR1 LNHDA and CDR2 SQIVND (reference sequence).

The rearrangement links TRBV2 to TRBJ1-4; TRBD1 matches at 7 bases. CDR3 length equals 14 residues. J lost 4 bases, V lost 5 bases, and 4 bases had no gene match. Germline V gives CDR1 SNHLY, CDR2 FYNNEI. The chain's CDR3 is CASSLTGYNEKLFF. CDR3 coding DNA: TGTGCCAGCAGTTTGACAGGGTATAATGAAAAACTGTTTTTT.

This chain uses TRBV19 with TRBJ2-1, with 8 bases fitting TRBD1. The CDR3 length is 14 residues. CDR1 is LNHDA, CDR2 SQIVND, per germline (reference sequence). V dropped 8 bases and J dropped 4; count of bases not matched to a gene: 7. The CDR3 loop reads CASARDRIYNEQFF. CDR3 nucleotides: TGTGCCAGTGCGCGGGACAGGATATACAATGAGCAGTTCTTC.

This clone was recorded only once. V gene TRBV11-3 combines with J gene TRBJ2-2, with 7 bases lining up with TRBD2. The length of the CDR3 is 12 residues. The germline V gene encodes CDR1 SGHNT and CDR2 YENEEA. The ends lost 5 bases at V and 9 bases at J; junction bases unmatched: 3. CDR3 sequence (DNA): TGTGCCAGCAGCACTAGCGATCGGGAGCTGTTTTTT. Translated: CASSTSDRELFF.

Judged by abundance, this clone is medium-sized. Other nucleotide sequences in the sample specify the same CDR3. The V and J genes are TRBV7-6 and TRBJ2-5; 12 nucleotides match TRBD2. This CDR3 is 15 amino acids long. V trimming: 5 bases; J trimming: 2 bases; junction bases outside the gene matches: 3. Germline V gene lookup returns CDR1 SGHVS and CDR2 FNYEAQ. CDR3 sequence reads: CASSLGTSGQETQYF. The CDR3 DNA sequence: TGTGCCAGCAGCCTCGGGACTAGCGGGCAAGAGACCCAGTACTTC.

This sequence joins TRBV7-3 and TRBJ2-7; 13 bases line up with TRBD2. This CDR3 is 19 amino acids long. Germline CDR1 and CDR2: SGHTA and FQGTGA. After removal of 2 bases from V and 2 bases from J, the junction contained 12 bases not matched to a gene. The chain's CDR3 is CASSLQGTSGNGRPYEQYF. The CDR3 DNA is TGTGCCAGCAGCTTACAGGGGACTAGCGGGAACGGCCGCCCCTACGAGCAGTACTTC.

The chain recombines TRBV6-2 or TRBV6-3 with TRBJ2-5, with 12 bases matching TRBD2. With V trimmed by 0 bases and J by 5 bases, 13 bases remained unmatched. Germline V lookup: CDR1 MNHEY, CDR2 SVGEGT. CDR3 length: 19 residues. CDR3 nucleotides: TGTGCCAGCAGTTACTCTTACCTAGCGGGGGGGCGGGTAGATGAGACCCAGTACTTC. Translation: CASSYSYLAGGRVDETQYF.

This clone was picked up one time. The V call is TRBV11-2, the J call TRBJ2-5; possible D gene TRBD2, 7 bases. The CDR3 is 13 amino acids. Germline CDR1 and CDR2: SGHAT and FQNNGV. V lost 7 bases and J lost 5, with 14 bases in between. CDR3 loop: CASTAGAGETQYF. CDR3 bases: TGTGCCAGCACCGCGGGGGCCGGGGAGACCCAGTACTTC.

In its sample, this clone was seen a few times. This chain uses TRBV5-1 with TRBJ1-1, with 8 bases aligning to TRBD1. The CDR3 has 15 residues. Looked up from germline, CDR1 is SGHRS and CDR2 is YFSETQ. The junction had 8 bases not matched to a gene; V was cut back by 3 bases and J by 4 bases. The CDR3 sequence: CASSSTPGQGTEAFF. Written as DNA, the CDR3 is TGCGCCAGCAGCTCGACCCCAGGACAGGGCACTGAAGCTTTCTTT.

This clone has just a few counts. The chain combines TRBV13 with TRBJ2-1, with 7 bases that match TRBD1. Germline V gene data show CDR1 as PRHDT and CDR2 as FYEKMQ (reference sequence). The CDR3 is 15 residues long. V gave up 5 bases and J gave up 7 bases; unmatched junction bases: 11. The CDR3 DNA is TGTGCCAGCAGCCGACAGGGTCTGAAGTTTAATGAGCAGTTCTTC. Translating it yields CASSRQGLKFNEQFF.

The J gene is TRBJ2-5, the V gene TRBV5-6; 10 nucleotides agree with TRBD2. Germline values: CDR1 SGHDT, CDR2 YYEEEE. The ends lost 4 bases at V and 7 bases at J; junction bases unmatched: 4. The CDR3 spans 13 residues. The CDR3 nucleotides read TGTGCCAGCAGCGCGAGCGGGAGGGGGACCCAGTACTTC. Residues: CASSASGRGTQYF.

The J gene is TRBJ2-4, the V gene TRBV7-9; TRBD2 matches 8 bases. Trimming took 2 bases from V and 1 from J; bases not matched to a gene: 10. This CDR3 comprises 18 residues. CDR1 is SEHNR, CDR2 FQNEAQ, per germline (reference sequence). This CDR3 reads CASSLSVGAGVAKNIQYF. Here the CDR3 DNA reads TGTGCCAGCAGCTTATCGGTTGGAGCGGGAGTGGCCAAAAACATTCAGTACTTC.